One TCR beta chain is described in this entry. Its target is unknown. Germline CDR1 LGHNT, CDR2 FRNRAP. V shed 0 bases, J shed 4 bases, and the junction held 10 bases outside the gene matches. The CDR3 is made up of 17 amino acids. These data come from a study of cytomegalovirus exposure and HLA in healthy donors. Study outcomes and limitations: Clonal expansion, a later analysis showed, was greater in HLA-associated TCR beta chains than in equally common others. According to a later analysis, donors in an Asian-associated ancestry cluster reportedly had fewer N-insertions than the roughly 660-donor mean.

Primers: 60 Vbeta forward and 13 Jbeta reverse. Sequenced by immunoSEQ multiplex PCR; TCRdb stores in-frame clones only, minus some. This table holds 160,000 or so clones, 65% to 80% found once. The sequenced material came from PBMCs. This chain joins TRBV12-5 and TRBJ2-3; TRBD2 matches 7 bases. The TCR originated in a man aged 18 to 29 in good health and CMV-seropositive. The CDR3 here is CASGLVRSGMESDTQYF. The CDR3 nucleotides read TGTGCTAGTGGTTTGGTACGGAGCGGGATGGAGTCAGATACGCAGTATTTT.